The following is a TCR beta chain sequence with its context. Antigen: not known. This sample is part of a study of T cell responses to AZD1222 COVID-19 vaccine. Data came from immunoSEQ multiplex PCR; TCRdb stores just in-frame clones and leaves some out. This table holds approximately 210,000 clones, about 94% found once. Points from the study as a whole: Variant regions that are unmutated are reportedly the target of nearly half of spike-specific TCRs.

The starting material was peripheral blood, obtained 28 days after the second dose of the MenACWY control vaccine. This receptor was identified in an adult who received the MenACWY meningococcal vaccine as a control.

As DNA, the CDR3 is TGTGCCAGCAGTCCCCAGCAACAAGGCTACGAGCAGTACTTC. It encodes CASSPQQQGYEQYF. The V and J genes are TRBV27 and TRBJ2-7; D is ambiguous. There are 14 residues in the CDR3. Germline lookup yields CDR1 MNHEY and CDR2 SMNVEV (reference sequence). Trimming took off 5 bases at V and 3 bases at J, with 14 bases between the two ends.